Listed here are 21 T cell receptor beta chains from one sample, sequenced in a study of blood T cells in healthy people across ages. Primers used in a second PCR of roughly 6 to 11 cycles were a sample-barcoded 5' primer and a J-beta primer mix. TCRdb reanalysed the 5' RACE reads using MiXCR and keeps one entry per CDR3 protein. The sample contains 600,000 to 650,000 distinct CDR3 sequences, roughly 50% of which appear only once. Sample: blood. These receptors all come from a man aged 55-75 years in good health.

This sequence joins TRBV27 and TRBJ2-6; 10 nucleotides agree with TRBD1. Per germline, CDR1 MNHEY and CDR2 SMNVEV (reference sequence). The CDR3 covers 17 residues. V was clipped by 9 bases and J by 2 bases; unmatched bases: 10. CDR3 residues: CARPRDRGNAGANVLTF. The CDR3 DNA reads TGTGCCAGGCCCCGGGACAGGGGTAACGCTGGGGCCAACGTCCTGACTTTC.

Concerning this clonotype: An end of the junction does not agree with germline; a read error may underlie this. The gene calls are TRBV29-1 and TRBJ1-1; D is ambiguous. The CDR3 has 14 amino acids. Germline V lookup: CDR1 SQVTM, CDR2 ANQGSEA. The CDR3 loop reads CSVEKTVMNAEAFF. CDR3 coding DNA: TGCAGCGTTGAAAAGACCGTAATGAACGCTGAAGCTTTCTTT.

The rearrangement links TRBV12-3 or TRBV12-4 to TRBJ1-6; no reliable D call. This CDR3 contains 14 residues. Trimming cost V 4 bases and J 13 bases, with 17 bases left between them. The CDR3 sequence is CASSSTGDFTPLHF. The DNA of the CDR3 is TGTGCCAGCAGTTCCACTGGGGATTTTACCCCCCTCCACTTT.

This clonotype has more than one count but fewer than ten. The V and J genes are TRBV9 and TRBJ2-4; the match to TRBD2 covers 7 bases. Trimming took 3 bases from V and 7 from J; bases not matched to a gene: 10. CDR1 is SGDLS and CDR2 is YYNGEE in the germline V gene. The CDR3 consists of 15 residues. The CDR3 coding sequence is TGTGCCAGCAGCGGGGGTGGCGGGGGTTACAACATTCAGTACTTC. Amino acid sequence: CASSGGGGGYNIQYF.

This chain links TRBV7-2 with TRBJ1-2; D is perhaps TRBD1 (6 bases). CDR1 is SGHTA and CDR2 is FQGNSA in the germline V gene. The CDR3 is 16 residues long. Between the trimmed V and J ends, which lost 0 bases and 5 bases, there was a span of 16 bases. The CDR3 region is CASSLAPSGGAYGYTF. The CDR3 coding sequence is TGTGCCAGCAGCTTAGCGCCTAGCGGGGGGGCATATGGCTACACCTTC.

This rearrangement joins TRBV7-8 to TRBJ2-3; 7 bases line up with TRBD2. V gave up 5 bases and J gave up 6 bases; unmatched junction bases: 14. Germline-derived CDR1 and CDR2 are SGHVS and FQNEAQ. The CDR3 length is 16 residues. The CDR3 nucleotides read TGTGCCAGCAGCGCAGCGGGACCGACCTTACTGGATACGCAGTATTTT. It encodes CASSAAGPTLLDTQYF. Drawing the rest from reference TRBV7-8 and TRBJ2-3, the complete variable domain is GAGVSQSPRYKVAKRGQDVALRCDPISGHVSLFWYQQALGQGPEFLTYFQNEAQLDKSGLPSDRFFAERPEGSVSTLKIQRTQQEDSAVYLCASSAAGPTLLDTQYFGPGTRLTVL.

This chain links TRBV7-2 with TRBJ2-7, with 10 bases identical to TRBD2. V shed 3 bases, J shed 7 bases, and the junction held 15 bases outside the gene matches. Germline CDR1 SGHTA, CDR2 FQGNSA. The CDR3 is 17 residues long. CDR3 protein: CASSLDTLSGGTGEQYF. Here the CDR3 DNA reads TGTGCCAGCAGCTTGGATACCCTTAGCGGGGGGACCGGGGAGCAGTACTTC.

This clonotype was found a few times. CDR3 sequence: CSAPGAADTQYF. CDR3 nucleotide sequence: TGCAGTGCGCCCGGGGCCGCAGATACGCAGTATTTT. The chain uses TRBV20-1 and TRBJ2-3; D may match TRBD1 or TRBD2 (5 bases each). V lost 6 bases and J lost 4, with 11 bases in between. In germline, CDR1 is DFQATT, CDR2 SNEGSKA (reference sequence). The CDR3 is 12 residues long.

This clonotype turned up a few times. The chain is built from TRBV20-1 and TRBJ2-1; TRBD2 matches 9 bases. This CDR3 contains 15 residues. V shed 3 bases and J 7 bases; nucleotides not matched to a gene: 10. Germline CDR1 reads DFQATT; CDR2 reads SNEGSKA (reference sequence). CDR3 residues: CSARPPSGVINEQFF. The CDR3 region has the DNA TGCAGTGCTAGGCCCCCTAGCGGGGTTATAAATGAGCAGTTCTTC.

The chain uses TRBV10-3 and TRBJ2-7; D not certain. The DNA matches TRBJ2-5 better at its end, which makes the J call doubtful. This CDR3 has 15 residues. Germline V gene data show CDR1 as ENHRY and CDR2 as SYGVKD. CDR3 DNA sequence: TGTGCCATCAGTGAGTCGGCCTCGGTTCGAGAGACCCAGTACTTC. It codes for CAISESASVRETQYF.

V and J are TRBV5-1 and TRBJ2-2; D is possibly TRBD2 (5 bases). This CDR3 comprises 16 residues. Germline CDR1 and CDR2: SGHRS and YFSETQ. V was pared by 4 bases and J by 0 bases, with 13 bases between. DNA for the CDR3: TGCGCCAGCAGCCCCTTGGGGAGCACGAACACCGGGGAGCTGTTTTTT. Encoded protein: CASSPLGSTNTGELFF.

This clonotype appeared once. Here the CDR3 reads CASSLAPLAGESYEQYF. The CDR3 DNA reads TGCGCCAGCAGCTTGGCGCCACTAGCGGGGGAATCCTACGAGCAGTACTTC. This sequence joins TRBV5-1 and TRBJ2-7; 11 nucleotides align to TRBD2. Trimming cost V 0 bases and J 1 base; bases outside gene matches: 6. This CDR3 is 17 amino acids long. Germline V gives CDR1 SGHRS, CDR2 YFSETQ.

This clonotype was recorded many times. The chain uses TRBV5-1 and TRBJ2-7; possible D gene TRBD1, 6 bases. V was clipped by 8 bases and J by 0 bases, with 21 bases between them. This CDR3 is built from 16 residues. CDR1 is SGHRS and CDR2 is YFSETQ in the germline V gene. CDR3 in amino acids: CASKISGTSSSYEQYF. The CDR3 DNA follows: TGCGCCAGTAAGATTTCCGGGACATCGAGCTCCTACGAGCAGTACTTC.

The DNA for the CDR3 is TGTGCCAGTAGTATGACATCGAACACCGGGGAGCTGTTTTTT. This encodes CASSMTSNTGELFF. This rearrangement joins TRBV19 to TRBJ2-2; D is unclear. From germline, CDR1 is LNHDA and CDR2 SQIVND (reference sequence). The CDR3 contains 14 residues. Trimming left V 3 bases short and J 0 bases short, with 5 bases between. The variable domain in full, completed from reference TRBV19 and TRBJ2-2, reads DGGITQSPKYLFRKEGQNVTLSCEQNLNHDAMYWYRQDPGQGLRLIYYSQIVNDFQKGDIAEGYSVSREKKESFPLTVTSAQKNPTAFYLCASSMTSNTGELFFGEGSRLTVL.

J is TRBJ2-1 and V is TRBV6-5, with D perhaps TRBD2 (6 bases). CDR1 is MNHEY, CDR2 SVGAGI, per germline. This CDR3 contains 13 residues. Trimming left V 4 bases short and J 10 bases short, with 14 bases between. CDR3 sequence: CASSSRQAGEQFF. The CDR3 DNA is TGTGCCAGCAGTTCCCGCCAAGCGGGCGAGCAGTTCTTC.

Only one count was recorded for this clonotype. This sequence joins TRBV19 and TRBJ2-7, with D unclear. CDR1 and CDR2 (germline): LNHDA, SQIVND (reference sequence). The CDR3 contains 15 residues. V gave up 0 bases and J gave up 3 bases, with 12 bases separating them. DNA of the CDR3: TGTGCCAGTAGTATAGATTTACGGCGGAGCTACGAGCAGTACTTC. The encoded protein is CASSIDLRRSYEQYF.

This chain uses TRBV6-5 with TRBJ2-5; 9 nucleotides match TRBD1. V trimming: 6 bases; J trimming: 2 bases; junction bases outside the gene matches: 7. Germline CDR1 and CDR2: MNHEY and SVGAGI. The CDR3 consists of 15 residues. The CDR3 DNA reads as TGTGCCAGCAGCCGGGACAGGGATCGTCAAGAGACCCAGTACTTC. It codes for CASSRDRDRQETQYF.

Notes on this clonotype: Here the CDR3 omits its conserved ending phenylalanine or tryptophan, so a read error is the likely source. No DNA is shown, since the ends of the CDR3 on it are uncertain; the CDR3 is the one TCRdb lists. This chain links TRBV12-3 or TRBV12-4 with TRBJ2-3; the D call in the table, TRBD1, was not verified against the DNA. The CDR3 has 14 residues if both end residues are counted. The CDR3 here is CASSFRGAGDTQYS.

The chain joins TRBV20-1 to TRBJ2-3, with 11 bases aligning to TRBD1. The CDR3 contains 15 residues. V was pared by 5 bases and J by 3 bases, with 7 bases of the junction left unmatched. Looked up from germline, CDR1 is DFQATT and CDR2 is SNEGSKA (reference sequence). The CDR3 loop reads CSAADRGRGTDTQYF. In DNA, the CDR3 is TGCAGTGCTGCGGACAGGGGGCGCGGGACAGATACGCAGTATTTT.

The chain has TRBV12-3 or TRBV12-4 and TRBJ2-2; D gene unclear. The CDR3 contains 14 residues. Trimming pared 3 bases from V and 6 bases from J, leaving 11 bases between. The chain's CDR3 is CASSFLPSAGELFF. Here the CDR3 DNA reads TGTGCCAGCAGTTTCCTACCATCCGCCGGGGAGCTGTTTTTT.

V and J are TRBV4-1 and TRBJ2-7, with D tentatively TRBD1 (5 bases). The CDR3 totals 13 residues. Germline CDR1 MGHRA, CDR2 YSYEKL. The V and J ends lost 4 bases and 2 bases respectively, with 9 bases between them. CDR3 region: CASSPGNTYEQYF. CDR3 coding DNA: TGCGCCAGCAGCCCAGGGAACACCTACGAGCAGTACTTC.